Below are 9 T cell receptor beta chains sequenced from a single sample in a study of blood T cell repertoires in COVID-19. The data were produced by immunoSEQ multiplex PCR, yet TCRdb's version contains in-frame clones alone and is incomplete. The table records about 200,000 clones, 83% of them present only once. Input material: peripheral blood. Receptor source: a woman in her 40s with active or convalescent COVID-19.

The rearrangement uses TRBV6-5 and TRBJ2-1; TRBD2 matches at 14 bases. The J segment lost 7 bases and the V segment lost 6 bases, leaving 8 bases of the junction unmatched. Per the germline V gene, CDR1 is MNHEY and CDR2 is SVGAGI. The CDR3 is 16 residues long. CDR3: CASSYGLAGGQNEQFF. CDR3 DNA: TGTGCCAGCAGCTACGGACTAGCGGGAGGCCAAAATGAGCAGTTCTTC.

This chain uses TRBV5-5 with TRBJ1-2; TRBD1 agrees at 10 bases. Germline trimming cut 4 bases from V and 5 bases from J; bases unmatched to any gene: 11. The germline V gene encodes CDR1 SGHKS and CDR2 YYEKEE (reference sequence). The CDR3 is made up of 16 amino acids. CDR3 in amino acids: CASSGVPGQGKYGYTF. The CDR3 nucleotides read TGTGCCAGCAGCGGAGTTCCGGGACAGGGGAAGTATGGCTACACCTTC.

This chain connects TRBV5-4 to TRBJ2-5, with D perhaps TRBD1 (5 bases). Trimming removed 5 bases at V and 4 bases at J, with 15 bases between. The CDR3 runs to 14 residues. The germline gives CDR1 SGHNT, CDR2 YYREEE (reference sequence). The CDR3 DNA reads TGTGCCAGCAGTCCCAGGGTTGCAGGAGAGACCCAGTACTTC. It translates to CASSPRVAGETQYF.

The V call is TRBV28, the J call TRBJ1-1, with D unresolved. The CDR3 sequence is 14 residues long. V was shortened by 7 bases and J by 5 bases, with 17 bases between the two germline ends. Germline values: CDR1 MDHEN, CDR2 SYDVKM. CDR3 nucleotide sequence: TGTGCCAGCAACTTCAAAGCGCCGGGGACTGAAGCTTTCTTT. Translated, it gives CASNFKAPGTEAFF. Full variable domain (missing parts from reference TRBV28 and TRBJ1-1): DVKVTQSSRYLVKRTGEKVFLECVQDMDHENMFWYRQDPGLGLRLIYFSYDVKMKEKGDIPEGYSVSREKKERFSLILESASTNQTSMYLCASNFKAPGTEAFFGQGTRLTVV.

Only one count was recorded for this clone. The gene calls are TRBV9 and TRBJ1-2; the D is unclear. This CDR3 is built from 11 residues. Trimming cost V 0 bases and J 7 bases, with 4 bases left between them. Germline lookup yields CDR1 SGDLS and CDR2 YYNGEE. The CDR3 reads CASSVGSGYTF. In nucleotides, the CDR3 is TGTGCCAGCAGCGTAGGGAGTGGCTACACCTTC.

The chain is built from TRBV7-9 and TRBJ1-1; the D is unclear. The V end lost 3 bases, the J end lost 4 bases, and 12 bases lay between the germline ends. Per germline, CDR1 SEHNR and CDR2 FQNEAQ (reference sequence). This CDR3 region has 14 residues. CDR3 DNA sequence: TGTGCCAGCAGCTTTCCCAGGTCGAGCACTGAAGCTTTCTTT. The encoded protein is CASSFPRSSTEAFF.

For the CDR3, the DNA is TGCGCCAGCAGCGTGGGGACTAGCGGGCGCAACAATGAGCAGTTCTTC. This sequence encodes CASSVGTSGRNNEQFF. V usage is TRBV5-1 and J usage is TRBJ2-1; 12 bases line up with TRBD2. V was pared by 4 bases and J by 5 bases, with 7 bases of the junction left unmatched. This CDR3 spans 16 amino acids. The germline V gene has CDR1 SGHRS and CDR2 YFSETQ.

This chain links TRBV7-9 with TRBJ1-5, with D perhaps matching TRBD1 (5 bases). This CDR3 is 16 amino acids long. V shed 1 base and J shed 6 bases, with 16 bases lying between them. Germline loops: CDR1 SEHNR, CDR2 FQNEAQ (reference sequence). CDR3 sequence (DNA): TGTGCCAGCAGCTTAGAACCAGGGAGGGGTAGTCAGCCCCAGCATTTT. It yields the protein CASSLEPGRGSQPQHF.

The chain combines TRBV6-6 with TRBJ2-3; no definite D call. Germline V CDR1 and CDR2: MNHNY, SVGAGI (reference sequence). The CDR3 covers 13 residues. V was cut by 7 bases and J by 3 bases, with 11 bases left in between. CDR3 sequence: CASTLAHTDTQYF. The DNA of the CDR3 is TGTGCCAGCACTTTAGCTCATACAGATACGCAGTATTTT.